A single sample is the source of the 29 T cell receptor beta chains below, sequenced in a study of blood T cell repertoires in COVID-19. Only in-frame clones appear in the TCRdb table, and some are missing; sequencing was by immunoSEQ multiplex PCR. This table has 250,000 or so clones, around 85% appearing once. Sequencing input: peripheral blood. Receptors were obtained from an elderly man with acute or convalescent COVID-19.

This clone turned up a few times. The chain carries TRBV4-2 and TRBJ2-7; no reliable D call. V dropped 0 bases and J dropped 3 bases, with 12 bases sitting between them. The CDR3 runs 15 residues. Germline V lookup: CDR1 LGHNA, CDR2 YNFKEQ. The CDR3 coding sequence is TGTGCCAGCAGCCAAGATCTCGCACTTAACTACGAGCAGTACTTC. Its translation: CASSQDLALNYEQYF.

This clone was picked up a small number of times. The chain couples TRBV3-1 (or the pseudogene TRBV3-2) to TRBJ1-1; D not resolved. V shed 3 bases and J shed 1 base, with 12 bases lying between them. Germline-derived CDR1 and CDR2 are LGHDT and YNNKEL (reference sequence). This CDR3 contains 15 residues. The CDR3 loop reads CASSHRSRENTEAFF. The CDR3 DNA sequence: TGTGCCAGCAGCCACCGCAGCCGGGAGAACACTGAAGCTTTCTTT.

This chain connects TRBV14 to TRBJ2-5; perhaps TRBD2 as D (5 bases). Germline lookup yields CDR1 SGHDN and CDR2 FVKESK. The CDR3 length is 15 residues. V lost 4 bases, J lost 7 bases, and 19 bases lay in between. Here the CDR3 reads CASSRHGLIKGTQYF. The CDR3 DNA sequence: TGTGCCAGCAGCCGTCATGGACTCATAAAGGGGACCCAGTACTTC.

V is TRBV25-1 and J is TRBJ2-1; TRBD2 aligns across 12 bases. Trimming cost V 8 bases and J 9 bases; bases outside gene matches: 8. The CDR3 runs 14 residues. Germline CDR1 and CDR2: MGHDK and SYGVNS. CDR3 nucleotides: TGTGCCAGCGGCCGGGTGACTAGCGGGAGTGAGCAGTTCTTC. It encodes CASGRVTSGSEQFF.

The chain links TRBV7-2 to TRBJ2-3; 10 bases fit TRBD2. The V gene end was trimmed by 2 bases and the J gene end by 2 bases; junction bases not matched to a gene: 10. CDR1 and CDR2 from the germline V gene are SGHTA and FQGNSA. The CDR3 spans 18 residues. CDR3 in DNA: TGTGCCAGCAGCTTAAGTGTTAGCGGGGGGAGGTACACAGATACGCAGTATTTT. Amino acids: CASSLSVSGGRYTDTQYF.

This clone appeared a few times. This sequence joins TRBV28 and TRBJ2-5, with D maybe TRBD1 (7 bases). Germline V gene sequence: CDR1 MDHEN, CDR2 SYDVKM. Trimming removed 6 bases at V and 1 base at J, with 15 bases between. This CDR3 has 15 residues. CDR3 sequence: CASRAGGGGQETQYF. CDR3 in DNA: TGTGCCAGCAGGGCAGGGGGAGGAGGCCAAGAGACCCAGTACTTC.

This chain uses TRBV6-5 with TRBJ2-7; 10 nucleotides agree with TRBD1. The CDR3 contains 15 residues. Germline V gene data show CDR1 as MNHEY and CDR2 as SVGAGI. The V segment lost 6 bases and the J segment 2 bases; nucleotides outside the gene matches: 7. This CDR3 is CASSQGGTGAYEQYF. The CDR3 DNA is TGTGCCAGCAGCCAAGGGGGGACAGGGGCCTACGAGCAGTACTTC.

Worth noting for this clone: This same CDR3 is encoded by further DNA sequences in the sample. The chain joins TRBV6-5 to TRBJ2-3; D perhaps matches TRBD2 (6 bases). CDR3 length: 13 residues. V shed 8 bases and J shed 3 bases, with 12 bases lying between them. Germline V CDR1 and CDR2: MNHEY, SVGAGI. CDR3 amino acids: CASSGRGTDTQYF. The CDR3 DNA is TGTGCCAGCTCCGGGAGAGGGACAGATACGCAGTATTTT.

In nucleotides, the CDR3 is TGCAGTGCTACCGGGATCTATGGCTACACCTTC. Encoded protein: CSATGIYGYTF. The rearrangement uses TRBV20-1 and TRBJ1-2; D unresolved. The CDR3 is 11 residues long. Germline V gene lookup returns CDR1 DFQATT and CDR2 SNEGSKA (reference sequence). The V end lost 4 bases, the J end lost 4 bases, and 7 bases lay between the germline ends.

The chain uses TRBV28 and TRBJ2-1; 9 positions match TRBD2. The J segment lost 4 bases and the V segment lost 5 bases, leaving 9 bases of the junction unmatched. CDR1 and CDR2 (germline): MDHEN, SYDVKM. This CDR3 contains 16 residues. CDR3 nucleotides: TGTGCCAGCAGTCCGACCAGGCGGGGGGGTTACAATGAGCAGTTCTTC. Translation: CASSPTRRGGYNEQFF.

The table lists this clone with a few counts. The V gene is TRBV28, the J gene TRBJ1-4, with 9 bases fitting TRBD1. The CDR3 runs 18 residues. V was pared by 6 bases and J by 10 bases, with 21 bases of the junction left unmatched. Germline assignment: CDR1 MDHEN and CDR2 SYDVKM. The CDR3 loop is CASRAPYTPGQGTGKLFF. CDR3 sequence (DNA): TGTGCCAGCAGGGCTCCCTATACACCGGGACAGGGTACCGGAAAACTGTTTTTT.

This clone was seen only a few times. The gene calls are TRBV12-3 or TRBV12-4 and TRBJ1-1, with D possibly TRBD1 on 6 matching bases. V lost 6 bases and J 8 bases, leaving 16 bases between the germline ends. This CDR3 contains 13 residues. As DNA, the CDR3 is TGTGCCAGCAGCCTTGATCCGGGACAAGAAGCTTTCTTT. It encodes CASSLDPGQEAFF.

The CDR3 DNA reads TGCAGTGCGAGGCTTCCCTATGGCTACACCTTC. Its translation: CSARLPYGYTF. V and J are TRBV20-1 and TRBJ1-2; D not certain. This CDR3 has 11 residues. CDR1 and CDR2 (germline): DFQATT, SNEGSKA (reference sequence). Trimming stripped 6 bases from V and 4 bases from J, with 9 bases between.

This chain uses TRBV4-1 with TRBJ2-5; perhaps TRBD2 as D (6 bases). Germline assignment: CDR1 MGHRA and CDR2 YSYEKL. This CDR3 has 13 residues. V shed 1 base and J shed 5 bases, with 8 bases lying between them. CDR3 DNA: TGCGCCAGCAGCCAAGCGGGGAGGGAGACCCAGTACTTC. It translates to CASSQAGRETQYF.

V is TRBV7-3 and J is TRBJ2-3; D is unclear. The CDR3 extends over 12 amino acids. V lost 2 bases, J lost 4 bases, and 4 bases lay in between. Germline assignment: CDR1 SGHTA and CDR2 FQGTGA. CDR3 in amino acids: CASSLLADTQYF. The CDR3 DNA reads TGTGCCAGCAGCTTACTCGCAGATACGCAGTATTTT. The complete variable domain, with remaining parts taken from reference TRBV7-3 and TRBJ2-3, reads GAGVSQTPSNKVTEKGKYVELRCDPISGHTALYWYRQSLGQGPEFLIYFQGTGAADDSGLPNDRFFAVRPEGSVSTLKIQRTERGDSAVYLCASSLLADTQYFGPGTRLTVL.

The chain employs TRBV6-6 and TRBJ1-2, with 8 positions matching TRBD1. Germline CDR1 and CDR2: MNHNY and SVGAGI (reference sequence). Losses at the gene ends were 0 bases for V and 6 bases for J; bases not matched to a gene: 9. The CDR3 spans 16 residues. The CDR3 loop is CASSYSLGQQGDGYTF. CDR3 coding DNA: TGTGCCAGCAGTTACTCGCTCGGACAACAGGGGGATGGCTACACCTTC.

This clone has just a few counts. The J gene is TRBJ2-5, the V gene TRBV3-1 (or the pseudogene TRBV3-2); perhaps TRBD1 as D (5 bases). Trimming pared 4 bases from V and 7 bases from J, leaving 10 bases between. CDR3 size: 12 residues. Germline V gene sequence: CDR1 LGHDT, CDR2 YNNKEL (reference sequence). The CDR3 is CASSLRQGTQYF. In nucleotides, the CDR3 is TGTGCCAGCAGCCTACGTCAGGGGACCCAGTACTTC.

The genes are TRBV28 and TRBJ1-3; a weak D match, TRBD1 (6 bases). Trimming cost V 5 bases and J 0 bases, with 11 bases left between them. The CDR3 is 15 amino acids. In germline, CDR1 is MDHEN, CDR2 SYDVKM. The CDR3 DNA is TGTGCCAGCAGTCCCGGGACATTCTCTGGAAACACCATATATTTT. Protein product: CASSPGTFSGNTIYF.

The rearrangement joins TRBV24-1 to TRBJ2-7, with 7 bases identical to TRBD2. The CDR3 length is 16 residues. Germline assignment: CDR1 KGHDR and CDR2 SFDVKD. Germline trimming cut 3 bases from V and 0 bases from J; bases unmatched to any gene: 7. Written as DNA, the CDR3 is TGTGCCACCAGTGATCCCCAGGCTAGCGGCTCCTACGAGCAGTACTTC. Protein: CATSDPQASGSYEQYF.

CDR3 sequence (DNA): TGTGCCAGCTCACCACCGGGGCCGTATAGCAATCAGCCCCAGCATTTT. Encoded protein: CASSPPGPYSNQPQHF. The rearrangement links TRBV18 to TRBJ1-5, with a tentative D call TRBD1 (5 bases). V shed 0 bases and J shed 0 bases, with 9 bases lying between them. The CDR3 covers 16 residues. Germline lookup yields CDR1 KGHSH and CDR2 LQKENI.

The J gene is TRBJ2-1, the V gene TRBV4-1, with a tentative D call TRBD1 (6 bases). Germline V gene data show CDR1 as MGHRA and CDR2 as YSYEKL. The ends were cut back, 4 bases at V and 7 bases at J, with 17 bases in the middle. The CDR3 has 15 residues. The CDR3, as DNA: TGCGCCAGCAGCCCTACAGGGCTCGCGCGAAATGAGCAGTTCTTC. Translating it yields CASSPTGLARNEQFF.

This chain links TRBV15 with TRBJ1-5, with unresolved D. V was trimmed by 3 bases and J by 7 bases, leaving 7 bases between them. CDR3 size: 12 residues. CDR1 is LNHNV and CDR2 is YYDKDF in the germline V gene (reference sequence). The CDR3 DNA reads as TGTGCCACCAGCAGGGGGAGGCAGCCCCAGCATTTT. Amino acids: CATSRGRQPQHF.

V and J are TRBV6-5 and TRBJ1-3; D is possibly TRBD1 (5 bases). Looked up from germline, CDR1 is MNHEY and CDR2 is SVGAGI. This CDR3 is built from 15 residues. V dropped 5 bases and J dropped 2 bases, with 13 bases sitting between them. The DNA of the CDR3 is TGTGCCAGCAGTACCCTCGGGGGGGCTGGAAACACCATATATTTT. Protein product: CASSTLGGAGNTIYF.

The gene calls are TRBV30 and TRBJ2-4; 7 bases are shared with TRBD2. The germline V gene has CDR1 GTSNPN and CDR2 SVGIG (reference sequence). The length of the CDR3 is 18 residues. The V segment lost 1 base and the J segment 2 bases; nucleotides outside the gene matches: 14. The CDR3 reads CAWSAGLLSRDPKNIQYF. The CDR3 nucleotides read TGTGCCTGGAGTGCGGGACTACTTTCCCGGGATCCCAAAAACATTCAGTACTTC.

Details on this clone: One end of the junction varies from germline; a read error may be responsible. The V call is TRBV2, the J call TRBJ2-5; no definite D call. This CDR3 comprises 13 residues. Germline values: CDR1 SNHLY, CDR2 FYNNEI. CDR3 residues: CATSEVLGETQYF. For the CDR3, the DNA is TGTGCCACCAGTGAAGTACTCGGAGAGACCCAGTACTTC.

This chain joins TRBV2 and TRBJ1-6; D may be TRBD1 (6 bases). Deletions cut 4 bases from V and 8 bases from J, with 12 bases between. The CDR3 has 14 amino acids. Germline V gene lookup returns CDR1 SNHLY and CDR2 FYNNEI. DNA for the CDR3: TGTGCCAGCAGTGTCCGTCGGACAGATTCACCCCTCCACTTT. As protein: CASSVRRTDSPLHF.

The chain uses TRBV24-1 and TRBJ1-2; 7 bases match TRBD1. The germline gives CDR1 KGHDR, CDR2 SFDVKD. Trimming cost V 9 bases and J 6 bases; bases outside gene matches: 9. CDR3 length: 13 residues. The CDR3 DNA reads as TGTGCCACCGGGATAGAGGGGGCAGATGGCTACACCTTC. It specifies CATGIEGADGYTF.

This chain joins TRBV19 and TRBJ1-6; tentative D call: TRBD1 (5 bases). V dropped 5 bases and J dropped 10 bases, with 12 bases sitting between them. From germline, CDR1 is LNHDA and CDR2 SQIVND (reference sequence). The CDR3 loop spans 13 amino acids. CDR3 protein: CASSPPGDSPLHF. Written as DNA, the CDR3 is TGTGCCAGTAGTCCCCCGGGGGACTCACCCCTCCACTTT.

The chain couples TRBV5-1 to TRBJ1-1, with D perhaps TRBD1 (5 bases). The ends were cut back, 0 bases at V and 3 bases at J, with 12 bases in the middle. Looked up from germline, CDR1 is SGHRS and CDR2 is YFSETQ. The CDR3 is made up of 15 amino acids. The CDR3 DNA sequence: TGCGCCAGCAGCTTGGAGGTGCGGGGCGACACTGAAGCTTTCTTT. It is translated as CASSLEVRGDTEAFF.